This entry describes one T cell receptor (beta chain). What it binds is not known. The data originate from a study of regulatory T cells in long-lasting Graves disease. Study-level results: Persistent disease preferred TRBV28, TRBJ1-2 and TRBJ2-5; new disease, TRBV20-1 and TRBJ2-1.

TCR beta libraries were built with iRepertoire HTBI primers and Arm-PCR of CDR3 regions. TCRdb reprocessed the multiplex PCR reads with MiXCR, giving one entry per CDR3 protein. This table holds hundreds of thousands of distinct CDR3 sequences, 14% to 15% found once. Time point here: newly diagnosed GD, antithyroid drugs for less than 3 months. With RNA extracted from PBMCs as input, the TCR library was made. Graves' disease diagnoses used American Thyroid Association guidelines. The CDR3 is 17 amino acids. V was clipped by 5 bases and J by 1 base; unmatched bases: 7. Germline V gives CDR1 SGHTA, CDR2 FQGNSA. A further study also used this sample, focusing on T cells in Graves' hyperthyroidism and ophthalmopathy.

This specimen consisted of peripheral blood mononuclear cells (PBMCs), obtained at new diagnosis, from a patient treated with antithyroid drugs. The rearrangement joins TRBV7-2 to TRBJ2-3, with 12 nucleotides matching TRBD2. The receptor's source is a woman between 35 and 50 years old with Graves disease. CDR3: CASSALAGGLGTDTQYF. DNA of the CDR3: TGTGCCAGCAGCGCCCTAGCGGGAGGGCTTGGCACAGATACGCAGTATTTT.